This TCR beta chain is drawn from a study of blood T cell repertoires in COVID-19. Study as a whole: Sources were T cells, B-cell-depleted T cells, or PBMCs; the material itself was cDNA or gDNA.

Germline CDR1 and CDR2: KGHSH and LQKENI. CDR3 size: 13 residues. Trimming cost V 3 bases and J 5 bases, with 8 bases left between them. Methods used by the authors: How many nucleated cells were present was estimated from reference gene primer amplification. Here immunoSEQ multiplex PCR was the method, and the copy in TCRdb shows in-frame clones only, minus some. V and J calls and clone size are copied from that table; D and trimming were computed from the DNA. The repertoire holds about 200,000 clones, with approximately 81% as singletons. As concerns this clone: The same CDR3 can be traced to other DNA sequences in this sample.

The clonotype originates from a woman aged 80 or over with acute or convalescent COVID-19. The chain has TRBV18 and TRBJ1-5; unclear D gene. Sequencing used peripheral blood. The CDR3 DNA sequence: TGTGCCAGCTCACCCCCGGGTGATCAGCCCCAGCATTTT. It is translated as CASSPPGDQPQHF.